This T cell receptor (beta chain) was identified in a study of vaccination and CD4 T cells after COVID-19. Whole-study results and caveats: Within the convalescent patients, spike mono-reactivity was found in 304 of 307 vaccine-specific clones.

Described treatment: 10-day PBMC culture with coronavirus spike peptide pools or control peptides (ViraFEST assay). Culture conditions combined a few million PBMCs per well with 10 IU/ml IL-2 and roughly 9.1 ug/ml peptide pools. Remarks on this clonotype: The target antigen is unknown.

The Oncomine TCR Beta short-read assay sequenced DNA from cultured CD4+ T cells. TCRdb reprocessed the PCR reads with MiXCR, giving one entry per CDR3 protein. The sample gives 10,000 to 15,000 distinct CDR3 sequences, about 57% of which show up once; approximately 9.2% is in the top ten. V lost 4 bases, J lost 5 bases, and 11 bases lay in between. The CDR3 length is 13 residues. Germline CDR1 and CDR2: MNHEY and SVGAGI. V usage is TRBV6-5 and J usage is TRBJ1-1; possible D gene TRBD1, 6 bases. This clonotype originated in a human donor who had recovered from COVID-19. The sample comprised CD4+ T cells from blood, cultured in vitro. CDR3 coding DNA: TGTGCCAGCAGTTCACAGGGTGAAACTGAAGCTTTCTTT. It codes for CASSSQGETEAFF.